One sample yielded the 24 T cell receptor beta chains listed below, sequenced in a study of CD8 T cells in ankylosing spondylitis. Study outcomes and limitations: Typical of ankylosing spondylitis blood, it appeared, was a TCR beta motif of roughly eight highly homologous variants.

TCRdb used MiXCR to reprocess the 5' RACE reads, holding one entry per CDR3 protein. The sample has hundreds of thousands of distinct CDR3 sequences, roughly 27% seen once. No antigen has been identified for these receptors. Source material: blood, either unsorted or a sorted T cell fraction (not recorded which). These receptors all come from a male donor with ankylosing spondylitis.

This chain joins TRBV3-1 and TRBJ2-5; TRBD2 is a possible D gene (5 bases). Trimming removed 6 bases from V and 4 bases from J, with 15 bases in between. Germline assignment: CDR1 LGHDT and CDR2 YNNKEL (reference sequence). CDR3 size: 14 residues. CDR3 in DNA: TGTGCCAGCAGACCTCCTAGCAGAGGAGAGACCCAGTACTTC. Its translation is CASRPPSRGETQYF.

This clonotype was observed a few times. This chain joins TRBV7-9 and TRBJ2-5; D gene uncertain. The CDR3 is made up of 13 amino acids. Trimming took off 2 bases at V and 3 bases at J, with 7 bases between the two ends. Germline CDR1 SEHNR, CDR2 FQNEAQ (reference sequence). CDR3 in amino acids: CASSLNGEETQYF. CDR3 nucleotides: TGTGCCAGCAGCTTAAACGGAGAAGAGACCCAGTACTTC.

This clonotype has just a few counts. The rearrangement links TRBV3-1 to TRBJ2-7, with 7 bases aligning to TRBD1. V was clipped by 7 bases and J by 1 base; unmatched bases: 10. Germline loops: CDR1 LGHDT, CDR2 YNNKEL (reference sequence). CDR3 length: 15 residues. CDR3 amino acids: CASTRWADRSYEQYF. In nucleotides, the CDR3 is TGTGCCAGCACCCGGTGGGCGGACAGGTCCTACGAGCAGTACTTC.

This clonotype has only a few counts. V usage is TRBV9 and J usage is TRBJ2-2; TRBD2 agrees at 7 bases. Germline V lookup: CDR1 SGDLS, CDR2 YYNGEE. The CDR3 is 15 residues long. V shed 6 bases and J 4 bases; nucleotides not matched to a gene: 9. In DNA form, the CDR3 reads TGTGCCAGCACCCCGAGGGCGGGAGCCACCGGGGAGCTGTTTTTT. Translated: CASTPRAGATGELFF.

In its sample, this clonotype was seen a few times. The genes are TRBV20-1 and TRBJ1-5; D gene ambiguous. Germline V gene lookup returns CDR1 DFQATT and CDR2 SNEGSKA (reference sequence). The germline V and J ends were trimmed by 5 bases and 4 bases, with 9 bases remaining between them. This CDR3 comprises 12 residues. This CDR3 is CSAPQPNQPQHF. As DNA, the CDR3 is TGCAGTGCTCCTCAGCCAAATCAGCCCCAGCATTTT.

This clonotype came up a few times. The chain links TRBV20-1 to TRBJ2-5, with 10 bases matching TRBD2. Losses at the gene ends were 6 bases for V and 3 bases for J; bases not matched to a gene: 13. This CDR3 contains 16 residues. Germline CDR1 reads DFQATT; CDR2 reads SNEGSKA (reference sequence). The CDR3 region is CSAMSPSLAGEETQYF. The CDR3 bases are TGCAGTGCAATGAGTCCAAGTCTAGCGGGAGAAGAGACCCAGTACTTC.

This chain uses TRBV6-5 with TRBJ2-1; D gene unclear. The germline V gene has CDR1 MNHEY and CDR2 SVGAGI. This CDR3 region has 14 residues. Trimming cost V 3 bases and J 7 bases, with 13 bases left between them. The CDR3 DNA reads as TGTGCCAGCAGTTATCCCCCTCTAGAGAATGAGCAGTTCTTC. Translation: CASSYPPLENEQFF.

This chain connects TRBV4-2 to TRBJ1-1; the D gene is possibly TRBD1 (6 bases). V was pared by 0 bases and J by 8 bases, with 10 bases between. CDR1 and CDR2 (germline): LGHNA, YNFKEQ. This CDR3 has 13 amino acids. This CDR3 reads CASSQDDRREAFF. Written as DNA, the CDR3 is TGTGCCAGCAGCCAAGATGACAGGAGAGAAGCTTTCTTT.

V and J are TRBV6-1 and TRBJ2-5; 13 nucleotides line up with TRBD2. The CDR3 sequence is 16 residues long. Germline V gene sequence: CDR1 MNHNS, CDR2 SASEGT. V lost 5 bases to trimming and J lost 2 bases; unmatched junction nucleotides: 5. CDR3 bases: TGTGCCAGCAGTCCCGGACTAGCGGGGGCACAAGAGACCCAGTACTTC. Translation gives CASSPGLAGAQETQYF.

The gene calls are TRBV5-1 and TRBJ1-2; no clear D gene. The V gene's germline CDR1 is SGHRS and CDR2 YFSETQ. The V and J ends lost 4 bases and 3 bases respectively, with 10 bases between them. This CDR3 is built from 13 residues. CDR3 sequence (DNA): TGCGCCAGCAGCCCCGGGGTGGACTATGGCTACACCTTC. Translation gives CASSPGVDYGYTF.

This clonotype has just a few counts. The chain couples TRBV7-2 to TRBJ2-7; 10 bases are shared with TRBD2. Per germline, CDR1 SGHTA and CDR2 FQGNSA. The CDR3 has 15 amino acids. The V gene end was trimmed by 5 bases and the J gene end by 6 bases; junction bases not matched to a gene: 10. The CDR3 here is CASSKQREGLSEQYF. The DNA of the CDR3 is TGTGCCAGCAGCAAGCAGCGGGAGGGCCTATCCGAGCAGTACTTC.

CDR3 protein: CATRQVKELNEQFF. The DNA of the CDR3 is TGTGCCACCCGGCAGGTGAAGGAATTAAATGAGCAGTTCTTC. The gene calls are TRBV15 and TRBJ2-1; D remains unclear. This CDR3 region has 14 residues. The V gene lost 8 bases and the J gene lost 7 bases, with 18 bases spanning the gap. CDR1 LNHNV and CDR2 YYDKDF come from the germline V gene (reference sequence).

The V gene is TRBV6-2 or TRBV6-3, the J gene TRBJ2-1; 8 bases line up with TRBD2. The CDR3 is 14 residues long. Trimming took 6 bases from V and 4 from J; bases not matched to a gene: 5. The germline gives CDR1 MNHEY, CDR2 SVGEGT. The DNA for the CDR3 is TGTGCCAGCAGACTTAGCGGGACATACAATGAGCAGTTCTTC. Its protein is CASRLSGTYNEQFF.

The V and J genes are TRBV20-1 and TRBJ2-1, with 13 bases matching TRBD2. This CDR3 comprises 16 residues. Germline CDR1 and CDR2: DFQATT and SNEGSKA (reference sequence). V lost 4 bases and J lost 8; bases outside the gene matches: 11. The CDR3 protein is CSATAWTSGSFDEQFF. CDR3 nucleotide sequence: TGCAGTGCTACCGCTTGGACTAGCGGGAGTTTCGATGAGCAGTTCTTC.

In regard to this clonotype: An end of the junction differs from the germline gene, which may be a read error. This sequence joins TRBV15 and TRBJ2-1, with TRBD2 matching over 7 bases. The CDR3 has 16 amino acids. Germline assignment: CDR1 LNHNV and CDR2 YYDKDF (reference sequence). The CDR3 DNA reads as TGTTCCACCAGCAGAGGTGATAGCGGGCTTAATAATGAGCAGTTCTTC. Translated: CSTSRGDSGLNNEQFF.

The rearrangement links TRBV27 to TRBJ2-7, with TRBD2 identical over 8 bases. The CDR3 is 18 residues long. Germline trimming cut 8 bases from V and 3 bases from J; bases unmatched to any gene: 21. CDR1 is MNHEY, CDR2 SMNVEV, per germline (reference sequence). CDR3 in amino acids: CASPRGGRFFSVVYEQYV. The CDR3 DNA follows: TGTGCCAGCCCAAGGGGCGGGAGGTTTTTCTCGGTGGTCTACGAGCAGTACGTC.

In its sample, this clonotype was seen a few times. This chain links TRBV12-3 or TRBV12-4 with TRBJ2-7; 13 positions match TRBD2. The CDR3 is made up of 18 amino acids. V lost 3 bases to trimming and J lost 5 bases; unmatched junction nucleotides: 13. The CDR3 here is CASSFEGTSGNLKNEQYF. For the CDR3, the DNA is TGTGCCAGCAGTTTTGAAGGGACTAGCGGGAATCTAAAGAACGAGCAGTACTTC.

This clonotype has only a few counts. The chain combines TRBV20-1 with TRBJ1-2, with D perhaps matching TRBD1 (6 bases). The V gene's germline CDR1 is DFQATT and CDR2 SNEGSKA (reference sequence). The CDR3 totals 13 residues. V gave up 5 bases and J gave up 6 bases, with 16 bases separating them. The CDR3 DNA sequence: TGCAGTGCTGCCGGGGACACGTCAGATGGCTACACCTTC. Amino acid sequence: CSAAGDTSDGYTF.

This chain uses TRBV13 with TRBJ2-7; 7 positions match TRBD2. Germline V CDR1 and CDR2: PRHDT, FYEKMQ (reference sequence). After removal of 5 bases from V and 5 bases from J, the junction contained 12 bases not matched to a gene. The CDR3 is 15 amino acids. CDR3 in amino acids: CASSQTMGGLDEQYV. The CDR3 DNA reads as TGTGCCAGCAGCCAAACAATGGGAGGGCTAGACGAGCAGTACGTC.

The V gene is TRBV20-1, the J gene TRBJ2-1, with 7 bases fitting TRBD1. The CDR3 contains 14 residues. Germline assignment: CDR1 DFQATT and CDR2 SNEGSKA (reference sequence). With 5 bases clipped from V and 4 bases from J, the junction kept 8 bases outside the gene matches. The CDR3 here is CSALGTAKYNEQFF. In DNA, the CDR3 is TGCAGTGCTCTCGGGACAGCCAAATACAATGAGCAGTTCTTC.

The chain recombines TRBV9 with TRBJ1-2, with D possibly matching TRBD1 (6 bases). Germline V lookup: CDR1 SGDLS, CDR2 YYNGEE. V was cut by 4 bases and J by 8 bases, with 18 bases left in between. This CDR3 is 14 amino acids long. DNA of the CDR3: TGTGCCAGCAGCTTACCGGGACAACTCTGGGGCTACACCTTC. It translates to CASSLPGQLWGYTF.

This clonotype was counted between two and nine times. The DNA of the CDR3 is TGCAGTGCTAGAGGATTAGGGAGTAGCAATCAGCCCCAGCATTTT. It translates to CSARGLGSSNQPQHF. The chain combines TRBV20-1 with TRBJ1-5; D remains ambiguous. This CDR3 is 15 amino acids long. Per germline, CDR1 DFQATT and CDR2 SNEGSKA (reference sequence). The germline V and J ends were trimmed by 1 base and 0 bases, with 10 bases remaining between them.

The genes are TRBV29-1 and TRBJ2-2, with D perhaps TRBD1 or TRBD2 (5 bases each). Germline V CDR1 and CDR2: SQVTM, ANQGSEA. The ends were cut back, 7 bases at V and 6 bases at J, with 15 bases in the middle. The length of the CDR3 is 13 residues. The CDR3 protein is CSGGRGSAGELFF. Here the CDR3 DNA reads TGCAGCGGGGGGAGAGGGTCGGCCGGGGAGCTGTTTTTT.

This clonotype was seen ten or more times. This rearrangement joins TRBV4-1 to TRBJ1-4; D is unresolved. The germline V gene encodes CDR1 MGHRA and CDR2 YSYEKL. The CDR3 totals 17 residues. Between the trimmed V and J ends, which lost 3 bases and 0 bases, there was a span of 14 bases. CDR3 sequence: CASSHLLQGPTNEKLFF. The CDR3 coding sequence is TGCGCCAGCAGCCACTTACTTCAAGGTCCAACTAATGAAAAACTGTTTTTT.